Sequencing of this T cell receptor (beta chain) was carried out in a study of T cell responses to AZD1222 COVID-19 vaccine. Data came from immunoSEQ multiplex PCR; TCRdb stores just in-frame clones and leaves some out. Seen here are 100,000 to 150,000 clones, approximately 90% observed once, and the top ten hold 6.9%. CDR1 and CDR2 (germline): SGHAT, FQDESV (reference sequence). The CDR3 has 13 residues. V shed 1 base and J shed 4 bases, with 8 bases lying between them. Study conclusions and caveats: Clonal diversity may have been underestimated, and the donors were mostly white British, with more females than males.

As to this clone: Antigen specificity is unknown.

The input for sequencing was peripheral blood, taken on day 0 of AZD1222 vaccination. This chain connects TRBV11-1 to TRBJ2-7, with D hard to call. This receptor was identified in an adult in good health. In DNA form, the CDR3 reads TGTGCCAGCAGCTTAGTAGGTGTGTACGAGCAGTACTTC. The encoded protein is CASSLVGVYEQYF.